This T cell receptor (beta chain) was identified during a study of blood T cells in healthy people across ages. Study-level information: Capture by template switching was about one barcoded beta molecule per two T cells.

Study results and caveats: In older individuals, TCR beta diversity per million T cells was lower, falling roughly linearly with age. Considered underestimates were the diversity estimates obtained from one million T cells.

This clonotype was counted many times. What it binds is not known. The CDR3 is 15 amino acids. Germline V gene sequence: CDR1 KGHSH, CDR2 LQKENI. V gave up 3 bases and J gave up 4 bases; unmatched junction bases: 3. A second PCR of roughly 7 to 11 cycles used a sample-barcoded 5' primer and a J-beta primer mix. From the 5' RACE reads, TCRdb called clonotypes with MiXCR, one entry per CDR3 protein. This repertoire shows 1.5 million to 2 million distinct CDR3 sequences, 28% found once; its top ten account for approximately 7.7%. This sequence joins TRBV18 and TRBJ2-7, with 13 positions matching TRBD2. The sample comprised blood. This TCR was sampled from a woman aged 25 to 39 in good health. The CDR3 sequence: CASSPGLAGIYEQYF. The CDR3 region has the DNA TGTGCCAGCTCACCGGGACTAGCGGGGATTTACGAGCAGTACTTC.